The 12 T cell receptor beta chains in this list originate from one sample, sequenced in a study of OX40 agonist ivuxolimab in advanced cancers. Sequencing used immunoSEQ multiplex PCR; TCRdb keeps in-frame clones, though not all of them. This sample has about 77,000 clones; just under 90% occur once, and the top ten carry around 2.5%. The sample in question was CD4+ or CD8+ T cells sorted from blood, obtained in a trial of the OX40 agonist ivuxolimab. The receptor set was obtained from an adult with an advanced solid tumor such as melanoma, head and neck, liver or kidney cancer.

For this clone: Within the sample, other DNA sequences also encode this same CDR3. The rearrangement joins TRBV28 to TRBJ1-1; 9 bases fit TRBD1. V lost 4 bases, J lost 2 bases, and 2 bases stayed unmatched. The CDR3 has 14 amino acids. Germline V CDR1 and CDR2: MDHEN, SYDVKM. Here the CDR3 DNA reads TGTGCCAGCAGTTCGGGACAGGGAAACACTGAAGCTTTCTTT. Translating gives CASSSGQGNTEAFF.

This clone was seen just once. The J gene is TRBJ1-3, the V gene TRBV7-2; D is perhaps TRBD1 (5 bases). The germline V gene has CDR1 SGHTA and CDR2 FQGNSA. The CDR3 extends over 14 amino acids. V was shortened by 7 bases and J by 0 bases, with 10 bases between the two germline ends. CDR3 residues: CASTPGGSGNTIYF. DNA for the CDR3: TGTGCCAGCACCCCCGGGGGCTCTGGAAACACCATATATTTT.

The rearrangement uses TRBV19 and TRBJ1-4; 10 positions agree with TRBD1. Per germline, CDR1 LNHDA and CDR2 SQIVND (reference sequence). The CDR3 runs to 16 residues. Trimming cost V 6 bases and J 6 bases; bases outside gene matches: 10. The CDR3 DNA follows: TGTGCCAGTAGCCCCAGCACCGGGACAGGGGATGAAAAACTGTTTTTT. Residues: CASSPSTGTGDEKLFF.

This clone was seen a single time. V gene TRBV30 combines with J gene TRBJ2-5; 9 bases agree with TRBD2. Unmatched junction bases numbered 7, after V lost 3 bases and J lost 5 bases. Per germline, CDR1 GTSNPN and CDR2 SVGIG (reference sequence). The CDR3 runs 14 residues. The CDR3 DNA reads TGTGCCTGGAGGGGGCTAGCGGGAACGGAGACCCAGTACTTC. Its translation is CAWRGLAGTETQYF.

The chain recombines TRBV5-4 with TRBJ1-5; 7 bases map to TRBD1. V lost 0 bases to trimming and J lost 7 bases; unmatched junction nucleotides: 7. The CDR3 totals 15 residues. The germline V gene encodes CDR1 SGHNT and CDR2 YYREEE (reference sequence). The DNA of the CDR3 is TGTGCCAGCAGCTTGGGATCGGCAGGGGGACAGCCCCAGCATTTT. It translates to CASSLGSAGGQPQHF.

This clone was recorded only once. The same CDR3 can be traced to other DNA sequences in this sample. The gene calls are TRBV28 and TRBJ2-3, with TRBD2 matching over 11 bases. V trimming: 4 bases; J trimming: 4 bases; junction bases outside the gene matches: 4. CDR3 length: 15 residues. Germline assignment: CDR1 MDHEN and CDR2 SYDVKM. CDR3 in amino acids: CASSSLAGGADTQYF. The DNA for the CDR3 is TGTGCCAGCAGTTCTCTAGCGGGAGGTGCAGATACGCAGTATTTT.

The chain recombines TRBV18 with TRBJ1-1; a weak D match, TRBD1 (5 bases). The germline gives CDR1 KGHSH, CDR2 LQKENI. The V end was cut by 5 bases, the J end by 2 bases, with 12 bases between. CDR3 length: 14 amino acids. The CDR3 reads CASSSQQVNTEAFF. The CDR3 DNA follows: TGTGCCAGCTCATCACAACAGGTTAACACTGAAGCTTTCTTT.

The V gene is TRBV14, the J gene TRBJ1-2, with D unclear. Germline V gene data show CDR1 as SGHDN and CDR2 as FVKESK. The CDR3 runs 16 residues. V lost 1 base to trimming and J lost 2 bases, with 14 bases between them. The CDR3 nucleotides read TGTGCCAGCAGCCAAGTTTCAGGAAAATCAAACTATGGCTACACCTTC. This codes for CASSQVSGKSNYGYTF.

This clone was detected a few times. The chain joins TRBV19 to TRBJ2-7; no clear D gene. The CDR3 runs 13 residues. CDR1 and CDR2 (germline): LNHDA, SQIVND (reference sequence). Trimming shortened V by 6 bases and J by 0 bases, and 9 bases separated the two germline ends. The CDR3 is CASRRSASYEQYF. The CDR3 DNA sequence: TGTGCCAGTAGGAGGTCCGCCTCCTACGAGCAGTACTTC.

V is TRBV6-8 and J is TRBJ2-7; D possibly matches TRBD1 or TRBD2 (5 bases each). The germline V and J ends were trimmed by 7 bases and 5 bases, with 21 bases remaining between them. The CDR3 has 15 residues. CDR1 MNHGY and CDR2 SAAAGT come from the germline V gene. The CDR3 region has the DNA TGTGCCAGCACCGAAGGGGCTAAGCGGTCCAACGAGCAGTACTTC. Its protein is CASTEGAKRSNEQYF.

CDR3 protein: CAISLGGPEAFF. The CDR3 DNA sequence: TGTGCCATCAGTTTGGGGGGGCCTGAAGCTTTCTTT. This chain connects TRBV10-3 to TRBJ1-1; the D gene is possibly TRBD1 (6 bases). Germline CDR1 ENHRY, CDR2 SYGVKD. This CDR3 is 12 amino acids long. V lost 5 bases and J lost 6, with 10 bases in between.

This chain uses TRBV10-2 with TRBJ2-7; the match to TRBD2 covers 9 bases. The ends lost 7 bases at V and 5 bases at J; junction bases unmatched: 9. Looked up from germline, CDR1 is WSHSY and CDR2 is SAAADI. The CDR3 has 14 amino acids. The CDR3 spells CASKIAGAFHEQYF. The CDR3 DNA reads TGCGCCAGCAAAATAGCGGGAGCCTTCCACGAGCAGTACTTC.